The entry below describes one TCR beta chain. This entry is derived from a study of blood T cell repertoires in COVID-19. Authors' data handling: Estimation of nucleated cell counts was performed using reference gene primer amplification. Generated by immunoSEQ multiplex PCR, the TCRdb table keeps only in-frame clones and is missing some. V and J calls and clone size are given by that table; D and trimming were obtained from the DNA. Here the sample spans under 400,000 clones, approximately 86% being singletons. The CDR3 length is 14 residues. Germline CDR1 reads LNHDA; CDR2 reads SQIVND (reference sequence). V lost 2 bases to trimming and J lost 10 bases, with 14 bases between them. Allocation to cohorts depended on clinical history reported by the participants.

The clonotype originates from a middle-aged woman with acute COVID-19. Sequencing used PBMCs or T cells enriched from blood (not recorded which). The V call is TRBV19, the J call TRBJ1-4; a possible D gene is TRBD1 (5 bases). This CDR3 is CASSISGQGGKLFF. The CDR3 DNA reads TGTGCCAGTAGTATATCAGGCCAGGGCGGAAAACTGTTTTTT.